This is a list of T cell receptor beta chains from one sample in a study of Graves' ophthalmopathy and Graves' hyperthyroidism. TCRdb processed the multiplex PCR reads anew with MiXCR; each CDR3 protein has one entry. The sample contains about 400,000 distinct CDR3 sequences, about 17% of which appear only once. Sequencing was done on a sample of peripheral blood. These receptors originate from a young woman with Graves' ophthalmopathy. Both conserved end residues are part of each CDR3. The order of the fields is CDR3 DNA, CDR3 protein, D gene, J gene, clone size, V gene. D genes are given only for firm matches. The size field is filled for only some rows; it gives once, few, many or a size class.

TGTGCCAGCAGTTACCTTGGAGATTCCTACGAGCAGTACTTC CASSYLGDSYEQYF . TRBJ2-7 . TRBV6-2/TRBV6-3
TGTGCCAGCAGTCATTTCAGGCGGGGGCCCGGGGAGCTGTTTTTT CASSHFRRGPGELFF . TRBJ2-2 many TRBV6-1
TGTGCCAGCAGTGGCGATGGACAGGGACCTACCTACGAGCAGTACTTC CASSGDGQGPTYEQYF TRBD1 TRBJ2-7 . TRBV25-1
TGTGCCAGCAGCATGGGACTAGCGGGGGAGAGGAAGACCCAGTACTTC CASSMGLAGERKTQYF TRBD2 TRBJ2-5 many TRBV7-2
TGCGCCAGCAGCCAAGATCCGGGGACTAACTCCTACGAGCAGTACTTC CASSQDPGTNSYEQYF TRBD2 TRBJ2-7 many TRBV4-1
TGTGCCATCAGCCCAGCACAAGAGACCCAGTACTTC CAISPAQETQYF . TRBJ2-5 many TRBV10-3
TGTGCCAGCAGTTCCATCCCGACCGTTGGGGGTCCCGAGCAGTACTTC CASSSIPTVGGPEQYF . TRBJ2-7 many TRBV28
TGTGCCAGCAGTTGGCGTCTCTCCTACGAGCAGTACTTC CASSWRLSYEQYF . TRBJ2-7 many TRBV12-3/TRBV12-4
TGCGCCAGCAGCGATGGACAGGTAAATCAGCCCCAGCATTTT CASSDGQVNQPQHF TRBD1 TRBJ1-5 many TRBV5-1
TGTGCCAGTAGAAGTGCAGGGGGCGCATGGGGCTACACCTTC CASRSAGGAWGYTF TRBD1 TRBJ1-2 many TRBV19
TGTGCCACGACTAGCGGCAAAAAAGAGACCCAGTACTTC CATTSGKKETQYF TRBD2 TRBJ2-5 many TRBV7-8
TGTGCCAGCAGTTTCAGGGGTGGCAATCAGCCCCAGCATTTT CASSFRGGNQPQHF . TRBJ1-5 many TRBV27
TGCAGTGCTAGAGGGTCAGGGAGAACCCAAGAGACCCAGTACTTC CSARGSGRTQETQYF . TRBJ2-5 many TRBV20-1
TGTGCCAGCAGCTTAGTCAGCTACGAGCAGTACTTC CASSLVSYEQYF . TRBJ2-7 many TRBV7-2
TGTGCCAGCAGTTACTCGAGCGGACAGGGGGCAAGGGGAAACACCATATATTTT CASSYSSGQGARGNTIYF TRBD1 TRBJ1-3 many TRBV6-2/TRBV6-3
TGTGCCAGCGAGGGGGTTTTTGGCCGCTGGGAAAATCACTTCTATGGCTACACCTTC CASEGVFGRWENHFYGYTF . TRBJ1-2 few TRBV6-2/TRBV6-3
TGCGCCAGCAGCGACTCGACAGGGTACACTGAAGCTTTCTTT CASSDSTGYTEAFF TRBD1 TRBJ1-1 . TRBV5-1
TGTGCCAGCAGATCAGGGGAGCACTCCCTAAACGAGCAGTACTTC CASRSGEHSLNEQYF . TRBJ2-7 many TRBV6-1
TGTGCCACCAGTGCTAGGGGGCGAGACACCATATATTTT CATSARGRDTIYF TRBD1 TRBJ1-3 many TRBV24-1
TGTGCCAGCAGCGCCACAGGGGCGGGAGGCTACACCTTC CASSATGAGGYTF TRBD1 TRBJ1-2 many TRBV7-3
TGTGCCGGTGGGACACAGAGAACATTCAACACTGAAGCTTTCTTT CAGGTQRTFNTEAFF . TRBJ1-1 many TRBV6-1
TGCGCCAGCAGCCTAACCACTGGACTGTACGAGCAGTACTTC CASSLTTGLYEQYF . TRBJ2-7 many TRBV5-1